This TCR beta chain was captured in a study of cytomegalovirus exposure and HLA in healthy donors. This CDR3 has 18 residues. Trimming at V came to 5 bases and at J to 0 bases, leaving 8 bases not matched to a gene. Germline lookup yields CDR1 SNHLY and CDR2 FYNNEI. It was with 60 Vbeta and 13 Jbeta primers that the PCR ran. In the authors' workflow: In a later analysis, the count reached 80 million or so unique TCR beta chains, with about 12 million shared. Sequencing used immunoSEQ multiplex PCR; TCRdb keeps in-frame clones, though not all of them. That table is the source of V, J and clone size, and D and trimming were worked out from the DNA. This table has about 160,000 clones, roughly four fifths appearing once. Findings and caveats of the study: When a later analysis was performed, an Asian-associated ancestry cluster reportedly had fewer N-insertions than the roughly 670-donor mean.

Details on this clone: The antigen is not known.

Sample: PBMCs. The chain combines TRBV2 with TRBJ1-5, with 12 bases matching TRBD1. This TCR came from a man in his fifties in good health and CMV-seropositive. The CDR3 sequence: CASSPGTGGSHSNQPQHF. In DNA form, the CDR3 reads TGTGCCAGCAGTCCCGGGACAGGGGGCTCCCATAGCAATCAGCCCCAGCATTTT.